This T cell receptor beta chain was sequenced during a study of T cells in Graves' hyperthyroidism and ophthalmopathy. Germline V gives CDR1 SGHTA, CDR2 FQGTGA. The CDR3 sequence is 17 residues long. Trimming at V came to 6 bases and at J to 0 bases, leaving 12 bases not matched to a gene. Researchers amplified the TCR beta CDR3 regions from RNA transcripts. HTBI primers were used for first-round RT-PCR of the TCR CDR3. TCRdb reprocessed the multiplex PCR reads via MiXCR and lists one record per CDR3 protein. This table has 310,000 or so distinct CDR3 sequences, approximately 15% appearing once. Diagnoses rested on clinical symptoms, serum thyroxine and TRAb, thyroid ultrasound and orbital computed tomography.

The sample consisted of blood. The source of this sequence is a woman aged 55-69 years with Graves' ophthalmopathy. This sequence joins TRBV7-3 and TRBJ2-3, with TRBD2 matching 7 bases. The CDR3 DNA is TGTGCCAGCAGTCCGAATTCCGGGACTACGAGCACAGATACGCAGTATTTT. Protein: CASSPNSGTTSTDTQYF.